This T cell receptor beta chain derives from a study of early T cells in non-severe SARS-CoV-2 infection. Whole-study context: Chains from this unsorted whole-blood bulk RNA could not be paired.

Details on this clonotype: The target antigen is unknown.

CDR3 length equals 15 residues. Germline V CDR1 and CDR2: SEHNR, FQNEAQ (reference sequence). V was pared by 3 bases and J by 2 bases, with 4 bases of the junction left unmatched. Study observations and caveats: VDJdb-based annotation leaned toward anti-spike CD8 responses and missed private and CD4 specificities.

Unique molecular identifiers were affixed to single, distinct cDNA molecules. TCRdb itself ran the 5' RACE reads through MiXCR, one entry per CDR3 protein. The sample consists of 40,000 to 60,000 distinct CDR3 sequences, about 10% of them appearing once. The chain carries TRBV7-9 and TRBJ2-1; 7 positions match TRBD2. This TCR was recovered from an adult who was a healthcare worker with PCR-confirmed SARS-CoV-2 infection or an uninfected control (not recorded which). Sequenced material: whole blood. The CDR3 DNA reads TGTGCCAGCAGCTTCCCAGCGGGAACCTACAATGAGCAGTTCTTC. Protein product: CASSFPAGTYNEQFF.